A selection of T cell receptor beta chains follows, all from one sample in a study of T cells in Graves' hyperthyroidism and ophthalmopathy. TCRdb passed the multiplex PCR reads through MiXCR, listing each CDR3 protein once. The table includes around 500,000 distinct CDR3 sequences, around 14% detected once. Sequenced sample: blood. The receptors were sampled from a woman aged 18-29 years with Graves' hyperthyroidism. CDR3s include the opening cysteine and the closing phenylalanine or tryptophan. Each record gives: CDR3 DNA, CDR3 protein, J gene, V gene, clone size, D gene. A D gene is named only where the DNA matches it firmly. Not every row has a clone size; where given, it reads once, few, many or a size class.

cdr3_nt: TGTGCCAGCACCCCCCCCTCCACAGATACGCAGTATTTT; cdr3_aa: CASTPPSTDTQYF; j_call: TRBJ2-3; v_call: TRBV13; clone_size: few; d_call: -
cdr3_nt: TGTGCCAGCAGCGTAGGAGGCAGGGGACTGGGGACTGAAGCTTTCTTT; cdr3_aa: CASSVGGRGLGTEAFF; j_call: TRBJ1-1; v_call: TRBV9; clone_size: -; d_call: -
cdr3_nt: TGTGCCACCAGTGACTCAGGGGGGGGTAGTGGAACTACTGGGGAGCAGTACTTC; cdr3_aa: CATSDSGGGSGTTGEQYF; j_call: TRBJ2-7; v_call: TRBV24-1; clone_size: many; d_call: -
cdr3_nt: TGTGCCATCAGTGACAACCCCTCGGGGGAAGAGACCCAGTACTTC; cdr3_aa: CAISDNPSGEETQYF; j_call: TRBJ2-5; v_call: TRBV10-3; clone_size: many; d_call: -
cdr3_nt: TGTGCCAACAGCCAGGGACTGGCTTACGAGCAGTACTTC; cdr3_aa: CANSQGLAYEQYF; j_call: TRBJ2-7; v_call: TRBV3-1; clone_size: -; d_call: -
cdr3_nt: TGTGCCAGCAGTGAAGGGACCCCGACCTACAATGAGCAGTTCTTC; cdr3_aa: CASSEGTPTYNEQFF; j_call: TRBJ2-1; v_call: TRBV6-1; clone_size: many; d_call: -
cdr3_nt: TGTGCCAGCAGTCGAACCTCGACAGGTTTTGGCTACACCTTC; cdr3_aa: CASSRTSTGFGYTF; j_call: TRBJ1-2; v_call: TRBV6-5; clone_size: few; d_call: -
cdr3_nt: TGTGCCAGCAGCTCCCTTGTAAGCTCCTACAATGAGCAGTTCTTC; cdr3_aa: CASSSLVSSYNEQFF; j_call: TRBJ2-1; v_call: TRBV7-9; clone_size: few; d_call: -
cdr3_nt: TGTGCCAGCAGCTTACGAAGCGGGAGGGAATGGGGCACAGATACGCAGTATTTT; cdr3_aa: CASSLRSGREWGTDTQYF; j_call: TRBJ2-3; v_call: TRBV11-3; clone_size: few; d_call: TRBD2
cdr3_nt: TGTGCCAGCAGCTTGGACGCAGTGAGCAGGGTTGGCTATGGCTACACCTTC; cdr3_aa: CASSLDAVSRVGYGYTF; j_call: TRBJ1-2; v_call: TRBV5-5; clone_size: -; d_call: -
cdr3_nt: TGCGCCAGCAGCTTTGCCCCGCCCGACAGATCCTACGAGCAGTACTTC; cdr3_aa: CASSFAPPDRSYEQYF; j_call: TRBJ2-7; v_call: TRBV5-1; clone_size: many; d_call: -
cdr3_nt: TGTGCCAGCAGCTCCCCGGGCCATCAGCCCCAGCATTTT; cdr3_aa: CASSSPGHQPQHF; j_call: TRBJ1-5; v_call: TRBV28; clone_size: many; d_call: -
cdr3_nt: TGTGCCAGCAGCTTCGGCGGGACAAGCTCCTACGAGCAGTACTTC; cdr3_aa: CASSFGGTSSYEQYF; j_call: TRBJ2-7; v_call: TRBV7-9; clone_size: many; d_call: -
cdr3_nt: TGTGCCTGGAGAGGGATGCAGGGCCGGGACACTGAAGCTTTCTTT; cdr3_aa: CAWRGMQGRDTEAFF; j_call: TRBJ1-1; v_call: TRBV30; clone_size: many; d_call: -
cdr3_nt: TGCAGCGTTGAGGGACAGGGGAACACTGAAGCTTTCTTT; cdr3_aa: CSVEGQGNTEAFF; j_call: TRBJ1-1; v_call: TRBV29-1; clone_size: many; d_call: TRBD1
cdr3_nt: TGCAGTGCTAGATCGGGGGGCCGGGCTGAAGCTTTCTTT; cdr3_aa: CSARSGGRAEAFF; j_call: TRBJ1-1; v_call: TRBV20-1; clone_size: many; d_call: -
cdr3_nt: TGTGCCAGCAGTGATCGACTGGGTCTGGTTGAGCAGTTCTTC; cdr3_aa: CASSDRLGLVEQFF; j_call: TRBJ2-1; v_call: TRBV6-1; clone_size: many; d_call: -
cdr3_nt: TGCAGCGTTGTTTCGTTCGGGACCTACGAGCAGTACTTC; cdr3_aa: CSVVSFGTYEQYF; j_call: TRBJ2-7; v_call: TRBV29-1; clone_size: few; d_call: -
cdr3_nt: TGTGCCAGCAGTTTTCGGACAGGGGAGCAGTTCTTC; cdr3_aa: CASSFRTGEQFF; j_call: TRBJ2-1; v_call: TRBV2; clone_size: many; d_call: TRBD1
cdr3_nt: TGCGCCAGCAGCTACAACAGGGAGACCCAGTACTTC; cdr3_aa: CASSYNRETQYF; j_call: TRBJ2-5; v_call: TRBV5-1; clone_size: -; d_call: -
cdr3_nt: TGTGCCAGCAGTGACCTCGGCGGGAGGGGTTACAATGAGCAGTTCTTC; cdr3_aa: CASSDLGGRGYNEQFF; j_call: TRBJ2-1; v_call: TRBV6-1; clone_size: -; d_call: TRBD2
cdr3_nt: TGCGCCAGCAGCTTGGATGGCTCACTACGGGATCAGCCCCAGCATTTT; cdr3_aa: CASSLDGSLRDQPQHF; j_call: TRBJ1-5; v_call: TRBV5-1; clone_size: -; d_call: -
cdr3_nt: TGCGCCAGCAGTGTGCGGAACACCGGGGAGCTGTTTTTT; cdr3_aa: CASSVRNTGELFF; j_call: TRBJ2-2; v_call: TRBV10-2; clone_size: many; d_call: -
cdr3_nt: TGTGCCAGCAGCTCTGACCAGTTGGCCCCCTATTCTGAAGCTTTCTTT; cdr3_aa: CASSSDQLAPYSEAFF; j_call: TRBJ1-1; v_call: TRBV11-2; clone_size: many; d_call: -
cdr3_nt: TGCAGTGCTAGAGATCGAAGGACGAACACTGAAGCTTTCTTT; cdr3_aa: CSARDRRTNTEAFF; j_call: TRBJ1-1; v_call: TRBV20-1; clone_size: many; d_call: -